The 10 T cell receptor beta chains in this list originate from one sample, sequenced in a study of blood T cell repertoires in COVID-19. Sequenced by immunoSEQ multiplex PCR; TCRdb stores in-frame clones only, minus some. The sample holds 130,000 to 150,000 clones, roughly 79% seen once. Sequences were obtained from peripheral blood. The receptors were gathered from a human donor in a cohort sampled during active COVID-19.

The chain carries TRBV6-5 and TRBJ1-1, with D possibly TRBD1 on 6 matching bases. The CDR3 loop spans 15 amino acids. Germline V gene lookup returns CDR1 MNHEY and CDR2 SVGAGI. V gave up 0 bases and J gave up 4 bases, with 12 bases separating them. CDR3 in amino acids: CASSYSNDRITEAFF. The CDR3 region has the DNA TGTGCCAGCAGTTACTCGAATGACAGGATCACTGAAGCTTTCTTT.

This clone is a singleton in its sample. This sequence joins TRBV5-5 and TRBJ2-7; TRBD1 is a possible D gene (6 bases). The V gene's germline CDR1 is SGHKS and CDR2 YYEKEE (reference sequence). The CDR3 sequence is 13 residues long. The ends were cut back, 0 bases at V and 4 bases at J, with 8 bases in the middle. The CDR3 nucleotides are TGTGCCAGCAGCTTGGGGGACACTTACGAGCAGTACTTC. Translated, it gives CASSLGDTYEQYF.

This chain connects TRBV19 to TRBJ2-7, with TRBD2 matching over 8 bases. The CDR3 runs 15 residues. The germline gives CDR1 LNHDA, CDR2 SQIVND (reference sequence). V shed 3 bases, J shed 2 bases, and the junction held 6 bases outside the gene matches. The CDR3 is CASSMAAGATYEQYF. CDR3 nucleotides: TGTGCCAGTAGTATGGCAGCGGGAGCCACCTACGAGCAGTACTTC.

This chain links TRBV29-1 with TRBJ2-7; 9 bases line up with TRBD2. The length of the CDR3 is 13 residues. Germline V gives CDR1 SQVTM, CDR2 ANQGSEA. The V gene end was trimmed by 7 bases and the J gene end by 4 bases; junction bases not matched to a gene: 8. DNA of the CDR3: TGCAGCGGCCTTCTTAGCGGGAGTTACGAGCAGTACTTC. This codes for CSGLLSGSYEQYF.

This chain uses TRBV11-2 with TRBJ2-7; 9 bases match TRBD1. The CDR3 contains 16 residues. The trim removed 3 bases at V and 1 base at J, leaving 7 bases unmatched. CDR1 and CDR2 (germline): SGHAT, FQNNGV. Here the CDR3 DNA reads TGTGCCAGCAGCTTTTGGACAGGGGTTCGGTCCTACGAGCAGTACTTC. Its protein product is CASSFWTGVRSYEQYF.

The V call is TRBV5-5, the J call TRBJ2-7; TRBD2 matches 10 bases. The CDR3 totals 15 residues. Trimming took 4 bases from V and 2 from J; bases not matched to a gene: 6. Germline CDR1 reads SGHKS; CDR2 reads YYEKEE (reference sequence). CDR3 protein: CASSLSGRGAYEQYF. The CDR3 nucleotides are TGTGCCAGCAGCCTGAGCGGGAGGGGTGCCTACGAGCAGTACTTC.

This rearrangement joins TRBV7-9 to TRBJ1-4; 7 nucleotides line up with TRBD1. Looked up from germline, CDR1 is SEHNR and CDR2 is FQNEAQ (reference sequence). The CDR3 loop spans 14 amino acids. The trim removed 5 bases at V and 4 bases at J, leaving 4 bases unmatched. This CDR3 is CASSTRDSNEKLFF. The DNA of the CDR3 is TGTGCCAGCAGCACCCGGGACAGTAATGAAAAACTGTTTTTT.

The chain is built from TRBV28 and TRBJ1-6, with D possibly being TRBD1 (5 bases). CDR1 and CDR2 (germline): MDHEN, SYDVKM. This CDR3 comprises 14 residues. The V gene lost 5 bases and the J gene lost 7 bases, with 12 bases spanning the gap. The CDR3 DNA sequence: TGTGCCAGCAGTATCAGGGTGGCCAATTCACCCCTCCACTTT. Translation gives CASSIRVANSPLHF.

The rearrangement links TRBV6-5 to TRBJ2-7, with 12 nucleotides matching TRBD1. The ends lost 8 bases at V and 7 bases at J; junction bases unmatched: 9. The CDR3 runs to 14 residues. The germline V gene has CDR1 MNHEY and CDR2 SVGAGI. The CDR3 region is CASDRDRGPGEQYF. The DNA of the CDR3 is TGTGCCAGCGACCGGGACAGGGGGCCTGGGGAGCAGTACTTC.

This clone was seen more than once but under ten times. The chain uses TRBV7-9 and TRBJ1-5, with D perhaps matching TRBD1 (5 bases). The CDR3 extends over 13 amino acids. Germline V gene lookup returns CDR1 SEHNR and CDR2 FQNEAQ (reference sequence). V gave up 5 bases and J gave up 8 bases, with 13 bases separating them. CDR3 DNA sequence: TGTGCCAGCAGCCGGGAGGGGTGGAAGCCCCAGCATTTT. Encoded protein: CASSREGWKPQHF.